This TCR beta chain was obtained from a study of cytomegalovirus exposure and HLA in healthy donors. The PCR was carried out with 60 Vbeta primers and 13 Jbeta primers. Here immunoSEQ multiplex PCR was the method, and the copy in TCRdb shows in-frame clones only, minus some. The sample holds about 140,000 clones, approximately 80% seen once. This clone turned up a few times. This CDR3 is built from 14 residues. Trimming shortened V by 1 base and J by 6 bases, and 11 bases separated the two germline ends. Germline CDR1 SGHNT, CDR2 YYREEE (reference sequence). The TCR sequence derives from a woman in her forties in good health and CMV-seropositive. This chain uses TRBV5-4 with TRBJ2-1; D is uncertain. Sequencing was performed on PBMCs. CDR3 in DNA: TGTGCCAGCAGCTTGAGGCTAGAAAGCAATGAGCAGTTCTTC. Residues: CASSLRLESNEQFF.